This T cell receptor (beta chain) was observed in a study of T cells after posttransplantation cyclophosphamide. The study, taken as a whole, reports: TRB clonality was highly associated with recipient CMV seropositivity and reactivation. Later blood repertoires were often dominated by clones from the donor CD8+ memory compartment. Tissue-infiltrating T cells from skin or gut overlapped little with blood T cells.

Treatment was busulfan-fludarabine conditioning, a marrow graft, and cyclophosphamide on days +3 and +4. Profiling relied on immunoSEQ multiplex PCR, and the TCRdb table lists in-frame clones only, not all of them. This sample has about 6,500 clones, with almost 75% found just once. The CDR3 spans 15 residues. Germline V gene lookup returns CDR1 LNHDA and CDR2 SQIVND (reference sequence). The junction had 6 bases not matched to a gene; V was cut back by 3 bases and J by 3 bases. About this clone: The target antigen is unknown.

The clonotype originates from a young adult male patient who received an allogeneic stem cell transplant from a related donor, was CMV-positive, and had acute GVHD only. These T cells may partly come from the graft donor. The chain joins TRBV19 to TRBJ1-1, with TRBD1 matching 8 bases. The sample in question was PBMCs, obtained 1,400 to 1,500 days after allogeneic stem cell transplant with posttransplant cyclophosphamide. CDR3 bases: TGTGCCAGTAGTATGGGCGGGACAGGCCACACTGAAGCTTTCTTT. This codes for CASSMGGTGHTEAFF.